The 5 T cell receptor beta chains below were found in one sample sequenced in a study of technical replicates of blood from a handful of donors (dated by TCRdb to about 2017). Receptors were amplified or captured by the immunoSEQ multiplex PCR assay. TCRdb took over this immuneACCESS table, retaining in-frame rearrangements with V and J assigned. Such tables are incomplete; in checked studies, under half of the missing clones stem from an unresolved V gene, and the remainder is unexplained. Across this sample there are fewer than 90,000 clones, with 93% seen only once. Jointly, the top ten make up about 0.23% of the sample. The sample was T cells isolated from PBMCs. The source of these receptors is a human donor in good health.

This rearrangement joins TRBV5-1 to TRBJ2-1; 8 bases match TRBD2. Germline trimming cut 0 bases from V and 0 bases from J; bases unmatched to any gene: 11. The CDR3 has 19 residues. Looked up from germline, CDR1 is SGHRS and CDR2 is YFSETQ. The chain's CDR3 is CASSLGWRGVLSSYNEQFF. CDR3 nucleotides: TGCGCCAGCAGCTTGGGGTGGCGGGGGGTCCTGAGCTCCTACAATGAGCAGTTCTTC.

The chain employs TRBV29-1 and TRBJ1-2, with 8 bases identical to TRBD1. V was clipped by 7 bases and J by 4 bases; unmatched bases: 5. The V gene's germline CDR1 is SQVTM and CDR2 ANQGSEA. The CDR3 totals 12 residues. The CDR3 sequence is CSATRGPYGYTF. The CDR3 nucleotides read TGCAGCGCCACCAGGGGGCCCTATGGCTACACCTTC.

This chain links TRBV28 with TRBJ2-2, with 10 bases identical to TRBD1. J gave up 4 bases and V 3 bases, and 8 bases lay outside the gene matches. The CDR3 runs to 17 residues. CDR1 is MDHEN, CDR2 SYDVKM, per germline. In DNA form, the CDR3 reads TGTGCCAGCAGTTTTCCCAAGACAGGGGGCTTCACCGGGGAGCTGTTTTTT. Its protein product is CASSFPKTGGFTGELFF.

The J gene is TRBJ2-1, the V gene TRBV7-9, with TRBD1 matching 8 bases. Germline V gene sequence: CDR1 SEHNR, CDR2 FQNEAQ (reference sequence). J gave up 7 bases and V 6 bases, and 5 bases lay outside the gene matches. This CDR3 region has 13 residues. In DNA form, the CDR3 reads TGTGCCAGCAGTCACACAGGGGGGAATGAGCAGTTCTTC. Translation gives CASSHTGGNEQFF.

The gene calls are TRBV7-9 and TRBJ1-3, with D possibly matching TRBD1 (5 bases). The CDR3 consists of 15 residues. CDR1 is SEHNR, CDR2 FQNEAQ, per germline (reference sequence). The V end was cut by 4 bases, the J end by 0 bases, with 10 bases between. The CDR3 DNA sequence: TGTGCCAGCAGCTCGGACATCCACTCTGGAAACACCATATATTTT. It specifies CASSSDIHSGNTIYF.